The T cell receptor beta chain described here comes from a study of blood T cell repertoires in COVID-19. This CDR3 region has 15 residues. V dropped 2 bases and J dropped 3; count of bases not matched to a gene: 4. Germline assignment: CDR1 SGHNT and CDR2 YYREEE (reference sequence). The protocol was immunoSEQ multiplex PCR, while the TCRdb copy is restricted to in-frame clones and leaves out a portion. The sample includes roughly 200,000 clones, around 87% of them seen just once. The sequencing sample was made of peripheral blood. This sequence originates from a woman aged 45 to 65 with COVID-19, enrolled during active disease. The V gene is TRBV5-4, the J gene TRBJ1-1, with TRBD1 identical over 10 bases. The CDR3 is CASSLPGQGYTEAFF. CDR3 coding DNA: TGTGCCAGCAGCTTACCGGGACAGGGGTACACTGAAGCTTTCTTT.